The TCR beta chain described here comes from a study of metastatic and nonmetastatic thyroid tumors. Study results and caveats: Versus benign nodules, malignant thyroid tumors reportedly had significantly higher TCR beta diversity, in blood and tumor.

The CDR3 has 17 residues. Germline-derived CDR1 and CDR2 are SNHLY and FYNNEI. V was cut by 7 bases and J by 0 bases, with 19 bases left in between. On this clone itself: Antigen unknown.

Until they underwent thyroid surgery, no patient had received any treatment. TCRdb re-clonotyped the PCR reads via MiXCR. The data contain just over 15,000 clones, just under 35% of them seen just once; the ten biggest clones take up roughly 9.6%. The chain joins TRBV2 to TRBJ1-3; D not certain. This clonotype originated in a male donor with papillary thyroid cancer or a benign thyroid nodule (not recorded which). Some clones in this sample may be carry-over from other donors' samples. What was sequenced was tumor tissue. The chain's CDR3 is CASKHQTGSRSGNTIYF. In DNA form, the CDR3 reads TGTGCCAGCAAGCATCAGACCGGGTCCCGCTCTGGAAACACCATATATTTT.